This T cell receptor beta chain appears in the sequencing data of a study of technical replicates of blood from a few donors. Sequencing was performed with immunoSEQ multiplex PCR; in TCRdb, only in-frame clones are kept and a portion is missing. The sample lists about 83,000 clones; roughly 92% were seen once. This CDR3 is 12 amino acids long. Trimming removed 3 bases from V and 2 bases from J, with 7 bases in between. Germline CDR1 reads SQVTM; CDR2 reads ANQGSEA. This sequence originates from a human donor in good health. Input material: T cells isolated from PBMCs. The V call is TRBV29-1, the J call TRBJ1-1; D is ambiguous. The CDR3 loop is CSVEGPNTEAFF. DNA of the CDR3: TGCAGCGTTGAGGGCCCTAACACTGAAGCTTTCTTT. Full variable domain (rest looked up from reference TRBV29-1 and TRBJ1-1): SAVISQKPSRDICQRGTSLTIQCQVDSQVTMMFWYRQQPGQSLTLIATANQGSEATYESGFVIDKFPISRPNLTFSTLTVSNMSPEDSSIYLCSVEGPNTEAFFGQGTRLTVV.